Shown below are 5 T cell receptor beta chains from a single sample sequenced in a study of cytomegalovirus exposure and HLA in healthy donors. PCR amplification relied on 60 Vbeta primers (plus 13 Jbeta primers). Here immunoSEQ multiplex PCR was the method, and the copy in TCRdb shows in-frame clones only, minus some. The sample yields over 150,000 clones, about two thirds seen once. Material for sequencing was PBMCs. All receptors derive from a woman in her twenties or thirties in good health and CMV-seronegative.

This CDR3 is CASTGGTSRVQETQYF. CDR3 coding DNA: TGTGCCAGCACAGGGGGCACCTCGAGGGTCCAAGAGACCCAGTACTTC. This sequence joins TRBV25-1 and TRBJ2-5; 8 positions match TRBD1. The germline V gene has CDR1 MGHDK and CDR2 SYGVNS. The CDR3 loop spans 16 amino acids. The V segment lost 7 bases and the J segment 1 base; nucleotides outside the gene matches: 11. Full variable domain (remainder filled in from reference TRBV25-1 and TRBJ2-5): EADIYQTPRYLVIGTGKKITLECSQTMGHDKMYWYQQDPGMELHLIHYSYGVNSTEKGDLSSESTVSRIRTEHFPLTLESARPSHTSQYLCASTGGTSRVQETQYFGPGTRLLVL.

V is TRBV5-1 and J is TRBJ2-7, with TRBD1 identical over 11 bases. The CDR3 spans 15 residues. In germline, CDR1 is SGHRS, CDR2 YFSETQ. Trimming at V came to 4 bases and at J to 4 bases, leaving 7 bases not matched to a gene. CDR3 in DNA: TGCGCCAGCAGCCGCACCGGACAGGGGGCTTACGAGCAGTACTTC. Protein product: CASSRTGQGAYEQYF. The full variable domain, in which reference TRBV5-1 and TRBJ2-7 provide the parts outside the CDR3, is KAGVTQTPRYLIKTRGQQVTLSCSPISGHRSVSWYQQTPGQGLQFLFEYFSETQRNKGNFPGRFSGRQFSNSRSEMNVSTLELGDSALYLCASSRTGQGAYEQYFGPGTRLTVT.

V gene TRBV28 combines with J gene TRBJ2-2; no clear D. The germline CDR1 and CDR2 sequences are MDHEN and SYDVKM. Trimming removed 6 bases from V and 2 bases from J, with 13 bases in between. CDR3 length: 15 residues. CDR3 amino acids: CASRLATGNTGELFF. Written as DNA, the CDR3 is TGTGCCAGCAGACTCGCGACTGGAAACACCGGGGAGCTGTTTTTT.

The CDR3 sequence: CASSEGVKRTLYWEQYF. In DNA form, the CDR3 reads TGTGCCAGCAGTGAAGGGGTTAAGAGGACACTCTACTGGGAGCAGTACTTC. The chain employs TRBV2 and TRBJ2-7; tentative D call: TRBD1 (5 bases). V was pared by 1 base and J by 7 bases, with 23 bases between. Per the germline V gene, CDR1 is SNHLY and CDR2 is FYNNEI. The CDR3 loop spans 17 amino acids. The full variable domain, completed using reference TRBV2 and TRBJ2-7, is EPEVTQTPSHQVTQMGQEVILRCVPISNHLYFYWYRQILGQKVEFLVSFYNNEISEKSEIFDDQFSVERPDGSNFTLKIRSTKLEDSAMYFCASSEGVKRTLYWEQYFGPGTRLTVT.

This rearrangement joins TRBV4-3 to TRBJ2-1; 7 positions agree with TRBD1. This CDR3 spans 14 amino acids. Germline-derived CDR1 and CDR2 are LGHNA and YSLEER. Trimming took 3 bases from V and 6 from J; bases not matched to a gene: 5. The CDR3: CASSQDTGVNEQFF. CDR3 coding DNA: TGCGCCAGCAGCCAGGACACAGGGGTCAATGAGCAGTTCTTC.